These T cell receptor beta chains were read from a single sample in a study of CD8 T cells in Susac syndrome. TCRdb itself ran the immunoSEQ multiplex PCR reads through MiXCR, one entry per CDR3 protein. This table holds approximately 140,000 distinct CDR3 sequences, about 93% found once. The sequencing sample was made of CD8+ T cells from PBMCs. Every receptor here comes from a human donor in good health. The CDR3 runs from the conserved cysteine through the conserved F or W. D genes are given only for firm matches. Size is omitted from some rows. Given values are once, few, many or a class for expanded clones.

abundance: once
j_gene: TRBJ1-1
v_gene: TRBV4-3
d_gene: .
len: 15
CDR3aa: CASSQDLGPNTEAFF
CDR3nt: TGCGCCAGCAGCCAAGATTTAGGCCCGAACACTGAAGCTTTCTTT

abundance: .
j_gene: TRBJ2-7
v_gene: TRBV27
d_gene: .
len: 13
CDR3aa: CASSQKYRDEQYF
CDR3nt: TGTGCCAGCAGCCAAAAATACAGGGACGAGCAGTACTTC

abundance: .
j_gene: TRBJ2-2
v_gene: TRBV6-2/TRBV6-3
d_gene: .
len: 15
CDR3aa: CASSPSKTNTGELFF
CDR3nt: TGTGCCAGCAGTCCTAGCAAAACGAACACCGGGGAGCTGTTTTTT

abundance: .
j_gene: TRBJ2-1
v_gene: TRBV9
d_gene: TRBD2
len: 15
CDR3aa: CASSVGTSNLNEQFF
CDR3nt: TGTGCCAGCAGCGTCGGGACTAGTAACCTCAATGAGCAGTTCTTC

abundance: .
j_gene: TRBJ2-7
v_gene: TRBV7-2
d_gene: TRBD1
len: 14
CDR3aa: CASSLVGQDSEQYF
CDR3nt: TGTGCCAGCAGCTTAGTGGGACAGGATAGTGAGCAGTACTTC

abundance: .
j_gene: TRBJ2-1
v_gene: TRBV3-2
d_gene: .
len: 10
CDR3aa: CASSQLVGVF
CDR3nt: TGTGCCAGCAGCCAACTCGTAGGGGTCTTC

abundance: .
j_gene: TRBJ2-1
v_gene: TRBV19
d_gene: TRBD1
len: 14
CDR3aa: CASSGTVSYNEQFF
CDR3nt: TGTGCCAGTAGTGGGACAGTATCCTACAATGAGCAGTTCTTC

abundance: .
j_gene: TRBJ2-5
v_gene: TRBV20-1
d_gene: .
len: 12
CDR3aa: CSAREGFETQYF
CDR3nt: TGCAGTGCTAGAGAGGGGTTCGAGACCCAGTACTTC

abundance: .
j_gene: TRBJ2-5
v_gene: TRBV11-1
d_gene: .
len: 15
CDR3aa: CASSLVLDTQETQYF
CDR3nt: TGTGCCAGCAGCTTAGTTCTGGACACCCAAGAGACCCAGTACTTC

abundance: .
j_gene: TRBJ2-1
v_gene: TRBV2
d_gene: .
len: 12
CDR3aa: CATPGGYNEQFF
CDR3nt: TGTGCCACCCCCGGGGGCTACAATGAGCAGTTCTTC

abundance: .
j_gene: TRBJ2-7
v_gene: TRBV30
d_gene: .
len: 13
CDR3aa: CAWSVLLRYEQYF
CDR3nt: TGTGCCTGGAGTGTACTTCTACGGTACGAGCAGTACTTC

abundance: .
j_gene: TRBJ2-1
v_gene: TRBV27
d_gene: TRBD2
len: 15
CDR3aa: CASSLGSGRADEQFF
CDR3nt: TGTGCCAGCAGTTTGGGCAGCGGGAGAGCGGATGAGCAGTTCTTC

abundance: once
j_gene: TRBJ2-3
v_gene: TRBV27
d_gene: .
len: 12
CDR3aa: CASRGGTDTQYF
CDR3nt: TGTGCCAGCAGAGGCGGCACAGATACGCAGTATTTT

abundance: .
j_gene: TRBJ2-1
v_gene: TRBV4-3
d_gene: TRBD2
len: 16
CDR3aa: CASSQDTGGPYNEQFF
CDR3nt: TGCGCCAGCAGCCAAGATACGGGAGGGCCTTACAATGAGCAGTTCTTC

abundance: .
j_gene: TRBJ2-2
v_gene: TRBV30
d_gene: .
len: 13
CDR3aa: CAWSFRNTGELFF
CDR3nt: TGTGCCTGGAGTTTTCGGAACACCGGGGAGCTGTTTTTT

abundance: .
j_gene: TRBJ1-1
v_gene: TRBV25-1
d_gene: .
len: 14
CDR3aa: CASSESYMNTEAFF
CDR3nt: TGTGCCAGCAGTGAATCGTACATGAACACTGAAGCTTTCTTT

abundance: .
j_gene: TRBJ2-7
v_gene: TRBV7-9
d_gene: .
len: 14
CDR3aa: CASSFLGISYEQYF
CDR3nt: TGTGCCAGCAGCTTTTTGGGAATCTCCTACGAGCAGTACTTC

abundance: .
j_gene: TRBJ1-1
v_gene: TRBV29-1
d_gene: .
len: 13
CDR3aa: CSVEVIGRDEAFF
CDR3nt: TGCAGCGTTGAGGTAATAGGACGGGATGAAGCTTTCTTT

abundance: .
j_gene: TRBJ1-5
v_gene: TRBV4-3
d_gene: .
len: 15
CDR3aa: CASSQAYVSNQPQHF
CDR3nt: TGCGCCAGCAGCCAAGCGTACGTTAGCAATCAGCCCCAGCATTTT

abundance: .
j_gene: TRBJ2-7
v_gene: TRBV4-3
d_gene: .
len: 13
CDR3aa: CASSQANNYEQYF
CDR3nt: TGCGCCAGCAGCCAAGCCAACAACTACGAGCAGTACTTC

abundance: .
j_gene: TRBJ2-1
v_gene: TRBV5-8
d_gene: TRBD2
len: 16
CDR3aa: CASSWRLAGIYNEQFF
CDR3nt: TGTGCCAGCAGCTGGAGACTAGCGGGAATCTACAATGAGCAGTTCTTC

abundance: .
j_gene: TRBJ1-5
v_gene: TRBV2
d_gene: .
len: 14
CDR3aa: CASTRELGNQPQHF
CDR3nt: TGTGCCAGCACTCGAGAGCTTGGCAATCAGCCCCAGCATTTT

abundance: once
j_gene: TRBJ2-1
v_gene: TRBV23-1
d_gene: TRBD2
len: 16
CDR3aa: CASSRPLAGGDNEQFF
CDR3nt: TGCGCCAGCAGTCGCCCACTAGCGGGAGGGGACAATGAGCAGTTCTTC

abundance: .
j_gene: TRBJ1-2
v_gene: TRBV24-1
d_gene: TRBD1
len: 18
CDR3aa: CATSVCGGMIQGNYGYTF
CDR3nt: TGTGCCACCAGTGTTTGCGGGGGGATGATACAGGGGAACTATGGCTACACCTTC

abundance: .
j_gene: TRBJ2-3
v_gene: TRBV29-1
d_gene: TRBD2
len: 14
CDR3aa: CSVELLAGLDTQYF
CDR3nt: TGCAGCGTTGAGTTATTAGCGGGATTGGATACGCAGTATTTT

abundance: .
j_gene: TRBJ2-7
v_gene: TRBV6-6
d_gene: .
len: 14
CDR3aa: CASRTGTPTYEQYF
CDR3nt: TGTGCCAGCAGAACCGGGACACCAACCTACGAGCAGTACTTC

abundance: .
j_gene: TRBJ2-7
v_gene: TRBV28
d_gene: .
len: 12
CDR3aa: CASSYEGYEQYF
CDR3nt: TGTGCCAGCAGTTATGAGGGCTACGAGCAGTACTTC

abundance: .
j_gene: TRBJ2-3
v_gene: TRBV7-2
d_gene: .
len: 15
CDR3aa: CASSSTSFITDTQYF
CDR3nt: TGTGCCAGCAGCTCTACTAGCTTTATCACAGATACGCAGTATTTT

abundance: .
j_gene: TRBJ2-7
v_gene: TRBV20-1
d_gene: TRBD2
len: 15
CDR3aa: CSASLLAGGAGEQYF
CDR3nt: TGCAGTGCTAGCCTACTAGCGGGAGGGGCGGGAGAGCAGTACTTC

abundance: .
j_gene: TRBJ2-1
v_gene: TRBV7-9
d_gene: TRBD2
len: 16
CDR3aa: CASSLDTSENYNEQFF
CDR3nt: TGTGCCAGCAGCTTAGATACTAGCGAAAACTACAATGAGCAGTTCTTC

abundance: .
j_gene: TRBJ2-1
v_gene: TRBV15
d_gene: .
len: 16
CDR3aa: CATSRGASLRGYEQFF
CDR3nt: TGTGCCACCAGCAGAGGGGCAAGCCTAAGAGGGTATGAGCAGTTCTTC

abundance: .
j_gene: TRBJ2-7
v_gene: TRBV5-6
d_gene: .
len: 13
CDR3aa: CASSLIGSGEQYF
CDR3nt: TGTGCCAGCAGCTTAATCGGTTCTGGCGAGCAGTACTTC

abundance: .
j_gene: TRBJ2-7
v_gene: TRBV18
d_gene: TRBD1
len: 14
CDR3aa: CASSRTGSTYEQYF
CDR3nt: TGTGCCAGCTCACGGACAGGGTCGACCTACGAGCAGTACTTC

abundance: .
j_gene: TRBJ2-1
v_gene: TRBV6-2/TRBV6-3
d_gene: TRBD2
len: 13
CDR3aa: CASSFSGKHEQFF
CDR3nt: TGTGCCAGCAGTTTTAGCGGGAAGCATGAGCAGTTCTTC

abundance: .
j_gene: TRBJ1-2
v_gene: TRBV7-9
d_gene: TRBD1
len: 16
CDR3aa: CASSASPGQGDYGYTF
CDR3nt: TGTGCCAGCAGCGCAAGCCCGGGACAGGGGGACTATGGCTACACCTTC

abundance: .
j_gene: TRBJ1-5
v_gene: TRBV4-1
d_gene: .
len: 16
CDR3aa: CASSQDRGGSHQPQHF
CDR3nt: TGCGCCAGCAGCCAAGATCGGGGAGGGAGTCATCAGCCCCAGCATTTT

abundance: few
j_gene: TRBJ2-7
v_gene: TRBV27
d_gene: TRBD1
len: 15
CDR3aa: CASSLGTGGSYEQYF
CDR3nt: TGTGCCAGCAGTTTGGGGACAGGGGGCTCCTACGAGCAGTACTTC

abundance: .
j_gene: TRBJ2-7
v_gene: TRBV20-1
d_gene: .
len: 14
CDR3aa: CSAKGPLSRYGQYF
CDR3nt: TGCAGTGCTAAGGGGCCTCTTTCCCGCTACGGGCAGTACTTC

abundance: .
j_gene: TRBJ2-3
v_gene: TRBV7-9
d_gene: TRBD2
len: 15
CDR3aa: CASSSGLAGPDTQYF
CDR3nt: TGTGCCAGCAGCTCCGGACTAGCGGGACCAGATACGCAGTATTTT

abundance: .
j_gene: TRBJ2-1
v_gene: TRBV20-1
d_gene: TRBD2
len: 16
CDR3aa: CSARDKTSGSFHEQFF
CDR3nt: TGCAGTGCTAGAGACAAGACTAGCGGGAGTTTTCATGAGCAGTTCTTC

abundance: .
j_gene: TRBJ2-1
v_gene: TRBV3-1
d_gene: .
len: 17
CDR3aa: CASSQDEASRDYNEQFF
CDR3nt: TGTGCCAGCAGCCAAGATGAGGCGTCCCGAGACTACAATGAGCAGTTCTTC

abundance: .
j_gene: TRBJ1-5
v_gene: TRBV4-2
d_gene: .
len: 17
CDR3aa: CASSQGDLVGSNQPQHF
CDR3nt: TGTGCCAGCAGCCAAGGAGATCTAGTGGGCAGCAATCAGCCCCAGCATTTT

abundance: .
j_gene: TRBJ1-1
v_gene: TRBV6-5
d_gene: .
len: 13
CDR3aa: CASPAGLSTEAFF
CDR3nt: TGTGCCTCCCCGGCAGGGTTGAGCACTGAAGCTTTCTTT

abundance: .
j_gene: TRBJ1-5
v_gene: TRBV27
d_gene: .
len: 14
CDR3aa: CASTPSGPGQPQHF
CDR3nt: TGTGCCAGCACCCCGTCTGGACCAGGACAGCCCCAGCATTTT

abundance: once
j_gene: TRBJ2-7
v_gene: TRBV20-1
d_gene: .
len: 10
CDR3aa: CSARNHEQYF
CDR3nt: TGCAGTGCTAGAAACCACGAGCAGTACTTC

abundance: .
j_gene: TRBJ2-7
v_gene: TRBV3-1
d_gene: TRBD1
len: 14
CDR3aa: CASSSGQGDYEQYF
CDR3nt: TGTGCCAGCAGCTCCGGACAGGGTGACTACGAGCAGTACTTC

abundance: .
j_gene: TRBJ2-7
v_gene: TRBV27
d_gene: .
len: 13
CDR3aa: CASRSGNSYEQYF
CDR3nt: TGTGCCAGCAGGAGTGGAAACTCCTACGAGCAGTACTTC

abundance: .
j_gene: TRBJ2-7
v_gene: TRBV27
d_gene: TRBD1
len: 14
CDR3aa: CASSPGQGADEQYF
CDR3nt: TGTGCCAGCAGTCCAGGACAGGGGGCAGACGAGCAGTACTTC

abundance: .
j_gene: TRBJ2-4
v_gene: TRBV3-1
d_gene: TRBD1
len: 17
CDR3aa: CASSPRIGGEAKNIQYF
CDR3nt: TGTGCCAGCAGCCCGCGGATAGGGGGCGAGGCCAAAAACATTCAGTACTTC

abundance: once
j_gene: TRBJ1-5
v_gene: TRBV5-6
d_gene: .
len: 12
CDR3aa: CASSLAGQPQHF
CDR3nt: TGTGCCAGCAGCTTGGCGGGGCAGCCCCAGCATTTT

abundance: .
j_gene: TRBJ1-1
v_gene: TRBV29-1
d_gene: .
len: 13
CDR3aa: CSVEDGLRTEAFF
CDR3nt: TGCAGCGTTGAAGATGGGCTTAGGACTGAAGCTTTCTTT

abundance: .
j_gene: TRBJ2-1
v_gene: TRBV30
d_gene: TRBD2
len: 15
CDR3aa: CATDRSGRVYNEQFF
CDR3nt: TGTGCCACCGACCGAAGCGGGAGAGTATACAATGAGCAGTTCTTC

abundance: .
j_gene: TRBJ2-5
v_gene: TRBV6-6
d_gene: .
len: 13
CDR3aa: CASGTGFQETQYF
CDR3nt: TGTGCCAGTGGGACTGGATTCCAAGAGACCCAGTACTTC

abundance: .
j_gene: TRBJ2-7
v_gene: TRBV7-9
d_gene: .
len: 15
CDR3aa: CASSLEGGGFYEQYF
CDR3nt: TGTGCCAGCAGCCTTGAGGGAGGGGGGTTCTACGAGCAGTACTTC

abundance: .
j_gene: TRBJ2-7
v_gene: TRBV20-1
d_gene: TRBD2
len: 16
CDR3aa: CSAGLAGGPSSYEQYF
CDR3nt: TGCAGTGCGGGACTAGCGGGAGGGCCCTCGTCCTACGAGCAGTACTTC

abundance: .
j_gene: TRBJ2-7
v_gene: TRBV3-1
d_gene: .
len: 17
CDR3aa: CASSPGHRGLPSYEQYF
CDR3nt: TGTGCCAGCAGCCCCGGACACCGCGGACTACCCTCCTACGAGCAGTACTTC

abundance: .
j_gene: TRBJ2-5
v_gene: TRBV3-1
d_gene: TRBD2
len: 15
CDR3aa: CASSPLAGYQETQYF
CDR3nt: TGTGCCAGCAGCCCTTTAGCGGGATATCAAGAGACCCAGTACTTC

abundance: .
j_gene: TRBJ2-1
v_gene: TRBV27
d_gene: TRBD1
len: 13
CDR3aa: CATGTGNRNEQFF
CDR3nt: TGTGCCACAGGGACAGGGAATAGGAATGAGCAGTTCTTC

abundance: .
j_gene: TRBJ1-4
v_gene: TRBV30
d_gene: .
len: 13
CDR3aa: CAWSVDWNEKLFF
CDR3nt: TGTGCCTGGAGTGTTGATTGGAATGAAAAACTGTTTTTT